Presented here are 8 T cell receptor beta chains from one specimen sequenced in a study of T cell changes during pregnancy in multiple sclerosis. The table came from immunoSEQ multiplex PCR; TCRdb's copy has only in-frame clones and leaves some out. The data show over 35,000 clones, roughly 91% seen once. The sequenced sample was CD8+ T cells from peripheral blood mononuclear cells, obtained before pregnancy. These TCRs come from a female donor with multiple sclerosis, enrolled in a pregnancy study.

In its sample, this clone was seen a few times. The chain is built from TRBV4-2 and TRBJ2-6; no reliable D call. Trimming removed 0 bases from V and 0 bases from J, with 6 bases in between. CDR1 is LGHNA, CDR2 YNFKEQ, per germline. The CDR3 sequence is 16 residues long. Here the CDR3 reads CASSQDSNSGANVLTF. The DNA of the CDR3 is TGTGCCAGCAGCCAAGATAGCAACTCTGGGGCCAACGTCCTGACTTTC.

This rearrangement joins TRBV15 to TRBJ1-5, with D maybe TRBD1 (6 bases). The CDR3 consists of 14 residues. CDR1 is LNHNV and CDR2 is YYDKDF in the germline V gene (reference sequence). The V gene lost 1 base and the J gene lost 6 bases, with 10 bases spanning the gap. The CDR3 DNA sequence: TGTGCCACCAGCAGAGTGGGGGCGGGTCAGCCCCAGCATTTT. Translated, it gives CATSRVGAGQPQHF.

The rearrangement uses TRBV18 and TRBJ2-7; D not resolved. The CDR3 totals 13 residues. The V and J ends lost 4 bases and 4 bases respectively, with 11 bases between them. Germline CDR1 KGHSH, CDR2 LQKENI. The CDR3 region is CASSLPSDYEQYF. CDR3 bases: TGTGCCAGCTCACTTCCAAGCGATTACGAGCAGTACTTC.

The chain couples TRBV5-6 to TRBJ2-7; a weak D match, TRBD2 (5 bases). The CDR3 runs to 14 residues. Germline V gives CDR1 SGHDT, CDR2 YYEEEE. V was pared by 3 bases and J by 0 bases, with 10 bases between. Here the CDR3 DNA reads TGTGCCAGCAGCTCAAGCGGTAGCTCCTACGAGCAGTACTTC. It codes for CASSSSGSSYEQYF.

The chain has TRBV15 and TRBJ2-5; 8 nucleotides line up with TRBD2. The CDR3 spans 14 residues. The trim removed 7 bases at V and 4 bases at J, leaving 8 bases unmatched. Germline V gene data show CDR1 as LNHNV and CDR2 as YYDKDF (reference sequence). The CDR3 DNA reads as TGTGCCACCAACGACCCGGGAGGGAGAGAGACCCAGTACTTC. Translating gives CATNDPGGRETQYF. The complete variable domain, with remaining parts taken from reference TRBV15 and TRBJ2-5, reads DAMVIQNPRYQVTQFGKPVTLSCSQTLNHNVMYWYQQKSSQAPKLLFHYYDKDFNNEADTPDNFQSRRPNTSFCFLDIRSPGLGDTAMYLCATNDPGGRETQYFGPGTRLLVL.

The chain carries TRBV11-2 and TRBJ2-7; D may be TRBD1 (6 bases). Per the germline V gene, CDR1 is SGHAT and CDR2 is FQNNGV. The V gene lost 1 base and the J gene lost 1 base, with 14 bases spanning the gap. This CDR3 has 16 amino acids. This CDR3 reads CASSLGWGTPSYEQYF. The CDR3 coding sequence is TGTGCCAGCAGCTTAGGGTGGGGGACACCATCCTACGAGCAGTACTTC.

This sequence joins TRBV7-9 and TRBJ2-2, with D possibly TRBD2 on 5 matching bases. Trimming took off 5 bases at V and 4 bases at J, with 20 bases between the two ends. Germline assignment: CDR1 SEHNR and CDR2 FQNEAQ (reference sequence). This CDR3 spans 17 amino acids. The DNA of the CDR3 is TGTGCCAGCAGCCCAATTAAGGGAGAAAAGAGCACCGGGGAGCTGTTTTTT. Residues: CASSPIKGEKSTGELFF. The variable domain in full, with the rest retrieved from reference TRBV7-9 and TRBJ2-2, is DTGVSQNPRHKITKRGQNVTFRCDPISEHNRLYWYRQTLGQGPEFLTYFQNEAQLEKSRLLSDRFSAERPKGSFSTLEIQRTEQGDSAMYLCASSPIKGEKSTGELFFGEGSRLTVL.

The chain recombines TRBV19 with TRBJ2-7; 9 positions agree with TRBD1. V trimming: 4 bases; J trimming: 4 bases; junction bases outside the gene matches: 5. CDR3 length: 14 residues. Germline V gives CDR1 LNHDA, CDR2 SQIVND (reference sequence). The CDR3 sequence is CASSTAGTGYEQYF. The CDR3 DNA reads TGTGCCAGTAGTACCGCGGGGACAGGGTACGAGCAGTACTTC.